Below are 18 T cell receptor beta chains sequenced from a single sample in a study of T cell responses to AZD1222 COVID-19 vaccine. Data came from immunoSEQ multiplex PCR; TCRdb stores just in-frame clones and leaves some out. This table holds more than 95,000 clones, 88% found once. This specimen was peripheral blood, taken on day 0 of AZD1222 vaccination. These receptors originate from an adult in good health.

This clone was detected only a few times. The J gene is TRBJ2-2, the V gene TRBV4-2; perhaps TRBD2 as D (5 bases). The V gene lost 1 base and the J gene lost 6 bases, with 6 bases spanning the gap. Germline V CDR1 and CDR2: LGHNA, YNFKEQ. The CDR3 totals 13 residues. CDR3 DNA sequence: TGTGCCAGCAGCCAAGTGGAGGCCGGGGAGCTGTTTTTT. Amino acid sequence: CASSQVEAGELFF.

This chain uses TRBV10-3 with TRBJ1-5, with D perhaps matching TRBD1 (5 bases). This CDR3 is built from 15 residues. Germline loops: CDR1 ENHRY, CDR2 SYGVKD. The ends were cut back, 5 bases at V and 0 bases at J, with 11 bases in the middle. The CDR3 loop reads CAISPGLYSNQPQHF. DNA for the CDR3: TGTGCCATCAGTCCGGGACTCTATAGCAATCAGCCCCAGCATTTT.

This clone was recorded once. The rearrangement links TRBV11-2 to TRBJ1-1, with D uncertain. CDR3 size: 17 residues. The germline V and J ends were trimmed by 4 bases and 0 bases, with 18 bases remaining between them. Germline CDR1 is SGHAT and CDR2 is FQNNGV. In nucleotides, the CDR3 is TGTGCCAGCAGCTGGCCGAGTGGGTCCAGGATGAACACTGAAGCTTTCTTT. This sequence encodes CASSWPSGSRMNTEAFF.

The V call is TRBV29-1, the J call TRBJ2-7; 10 bases align to TRBD1. From germline, CDR1 is SQVTM and CDR2 ANQGSEA. The V segment lost 7 bases and the J segment 2 bases; nucleotides outside the gene matches: 5. The CDR3 is made up of 13 amino acids. The CDR3 spells CSAGTGATYEQYF. CDR3 DNA: TGCAGCGCTGGGACAGGGGCAACCTACGAGCAGTACTTC.

This chain links TRBV5-1 with TRBJ1-1, with D unresolved. V was pared by 4 bases and J by 1 base, with 8 bases between. This CDR3 contains 13 residues. From germline, CDR1 is SGHRS and CDR2 YFSETQ. This CDR3 reads CASSHTENTEAFF. The CDR3 coding sequence is TGCGCCAGCAGCCATACAGAGAACACTGAAGCTTTCTTT.

The chain recombines TRBV2 with TRBJ2-2; TRBD1 matches 8 bases. The germline V gene encodes CDR1 SNHLY and CDR2 FYNNEI. CDR3 length: 13 residues. Unmatched junction bases numbered 6, after V lost 2 bases and J lost 13 bases. The CDR3 here is CASSEQTGGRLFF. CDR3 coding DNA: TGTGCCAGCAGTGAACAAACAGGGGGAAGGCTGTTTTTT.

V gene TRBV19 combines with J gene TRBJ2-1; 9 bases match TRBD2. The CDR3 spans 15 residues. Germline V CDR1 and CDR2: LNHDA, SQIVND (reference sequence). Trimming took 4 bases from V and 7 from J; bases not matched to a gene: 8. The CDR3 is CASSSPASGTNEQFF. The CDR3 nucleotides read TGTGCCAGTAGTAGTCCGGCTAGCGGGACTAATGAGCAGTTCTTC.

The chain carries TRBV29-1 and TRBJ2-3; the match to TRBD1 covers 8 bases. V was clipped by 4 bases and J by 11 bases; unmatched bases: 14. The CDR3 is made up of 14 amino acids. Germline assignment: CDR1 SQVTM and CDR2 ANQGSEA. CDR3 in amino acids: CSVGIQGVLGWQYF. CDR3 bases: TGCAGCGTTGGGATACAGGGGGTCCTGGGGTGGCAGTATTTT.

In this sample, this clone turned up a few times. The rearrangement joins TRBV13 to TRBJ1-6; 9 positions agree with TRBD1. Germline CDR1 reads PRHDT; CDR2 reads FYEKMQ (reference sequence). This CDR3 is 15 amino acids long. The junction had 3 bases not matched to a gene; V was cut back by 2 bases and J by 7 bases. The CDR3: CASSLMGQGNSPLHF. CDR3 nucleotide sequence: TGTGCCAGCAGCTTAATGGGACAGGGAAATTCACCCCTCCACTTT.

CDR3: CASSFGSHLTGELFF. The CDR3 bases are TGTGCCAGCAGCTTTGGCAGCCATCTCACCGGGGAGCTGTTTTTT. The chain has TRBV11-3 and TRBJ2-2; D is unresolved. Deletions cut 3 bases from V and 4 bases from J, with 12 bases between. The CDR3 sequence is 15 residues long. Germline CDR1 SGHNT, CDR2 YENEEA. Together with reference TRBV11-3 and TRBJ2-2, the CDR3 gives the full variable domain: EAGVVQSPRYKIIEKKQPVAFWCNPISGHNTLYWYLQNLGQGPELLIRYENEEAVDDSQLPKDRFSAERLKGVDSTLKIQPAELGDSAVYLCASSFGSHLTGELFFGEGSRLTVL.

The chain combines TRBV21-1 with TRBJ1-5; TRBD1 is the table's D call and was not checked against the DNA. TRBV21-1 is annotated as a pseudogene. This CDR3 comprises 13 residues. CDR3 nucleotides: TGTGCCAGCAAGGGGGCGGGGAATCAGCCCCAGCATTTT. Protein: CASKGAGNQPQHF.

The chain employs TRBV24-1 and TRBJ2-1, with 10 positions matching TRBD2. Germline loops: CDR1 KGHDR, CDR2 SFDVKD. Trimming took 9 bases from V and 9 from J; bases not matched to a gene: 10. The CDR3 is 14 residues long. Written as DNA, the CDR3 is TGTGCCACCCGCCTCAGCGGGAGGGACAGTGAGCAGTTCTTC. This gives the protein CATRLSGRDSEQFF.

The chain couples TRBV10-3 to TRBJ2-1, with 8 bases identical to TRBD2. The CDR3 has 16 amino acids. V shed 2 bases and J 2 bases; nucleotides not matched to a gene: 5. Germline-derived CDR1 and CDR2 are ENHRY and SYGVKD. CDR3 loop: CAISEPGGRAYNEQFF. The CDR3 nucleotides read TGTGCCATCAGTGAGCCGGGAGGGAGGGCCTACAATGAGCAGTTCTTC.

The chain has TRBV5-1 and TRBJ2-3, with 14 bases matching TRBD2. The CDR3 loop spans 18 amino acids. Germline V lookup: CDR1 SGHRS, CDR2 YFSETQ. The trim removed 3 bases at V and 3 bases at J, leaving 9 bases unmatched. The DNA for the CDR3 is TGCGCCAGCAGCTCTTATCCGGGACTAGCGGGGGAGACAGATACGCAGTATTTT. Its protein product is CASSSYPGLAGETDTQYF.

A remark on this clone: Other nucleotide sequences in the sample specify the same CDR3. This rearrangement joins TRBV3-1 (or the pseudogene TRBV3-2) to TRBJ2-7; the D gene is possibly TRBD2 (5 bases). This CDR3 comprises 12 residues. Germline-derived CDR1 and CDR2 are LGHDT and YNNKEL (reference sequence). Trimming left V 0 bases short and J 6 bases short, with 6 bases between. The CDR3 coding sequence is TGTGCCAGCAGCCAAGATCGGGGCGAGCAGTACTTC. Translating gives CASSQDRGEQYF.

This chain joins TRBV28 and TRBJ1-5; the D gene is possibly TRBD1 (5 bases). Germline V lookup: CDR1 MDHEN, CDR2 SYDVKM. CDR3 length: 15 residues. With 6 bases removed from V and 5 bases from J, the gap between germline ends came to 17 bases. CDR3 nucleotide sequence: TGTGCCAGCAGCTCCGGGCCGGGGGGAGATCAGCCCCAGCATTTT. Translating it yields CASSSGPGGDQPQHF.

In nucleotides, the CDR3 is TGTGCCAGCAGAACGGGAGGCCCCTTACAAGAGACCCAGTACTTC. Encoded protein: CASRTGGPLQETQYF. V and J are TRBV28 and TRBJ2-5, with 7 bases identical to TRBD2. Per the germline V gene, CDR1 is MDHEN and CDR2 is SYDVKM. The CDR3 runs 15 residues. V lost 6 bases, J lost 2 bases, and 9 bases stayed unmatched.

The chain employs TRBV6-1 and TRBJ1-6; tentative D call: TRBD1 (6 bases). Germline CDR1 MNHNS, CDR2 SASEGT. V was cut by 2 bases and J by 7 bases, with 15 bases left in between. The CDR3 extends over 16 amino acids. The CDR3 reads CASSERRDNANSPLHF. The CDR3 DNA follows: TGTGCCAGCAGTGAACGACGGGACAACGCGAATTCACCCCTCCACTTT.